The T cell receptor beta chain described here comes from a study of blood T cell repertoires in COVID-19. Across the study: Italy, Spain and the United States were the sources of the convalescent and acute COVID-19 samples.

The CDR3 has 16 amino acids. CDR1 and CDR2 from the germline V gene are SQVTM and ANQGSEA. Unmatched junction bases numbered 11, after V lost 3 bases and J lost 4 bases. As processed by the authors: The assay estimated nucleated cells by amplifying reference gene primers. Clones were sequenced by immunoSEQ multiplex PCR, and TCRdb holds only the in-frame ones, with some missing. The V and J calls and clone size were taken over from that table, and D and trimming were inferred from the DNA. The sample shows roughly 10,000 clones, roughly nine tenths of them seen only once. The V gene is TRBV29-1, the J gene TRBJ1-2, with 10 bases lining up with TRBD1. The clonotype was recovered from a man aged 25 to 40 with active or convalescent COVID-19. The sequencing sample was made of peripheral blood. CDR3 in DNA: TGCAGCGTTGAGGGGACAGGGGCCGCACGAGGCTATGGCTACACCTTC. Protein sequence: CSVEGTGAARGYGYTF. Variable domain in full (rest from reference TRBV29-1 and TRBJ1-2): SAVISQKPSRDICQRGTSLTIQCQVDSQVTMMFWYRQQPGQSLTLIATANQGSEATYESGFVIDKFPISRPNLTFSTLTVSNMSPEDSSIYLCSVEGTGAARGYGYTFGSGTRLTVV.